A selection of T cell receptor beta chains follows, all from one sample in a study of blood T cell repertoires in COVID-19. The assay was immunoSEQ multiplex PCR, and TCRdb's table has in-frame clones only and misses some. Among some 42,000 clones listed, about 88% were seen once. Sample: peripheral blood. Source of these receptors: a human donor in a cohort sampled during active COVID-19. CDR3s include the opening cysteine and the closing phenylalanine or tryptophan. A D gene is named only where the DNA matches it firmly. Only part of the rows carry a size: once, few, many, or a class if the clone is expanded.

D: TRBD2; V: TRBV3-1/TRBV3-2; J: TRBJ2-5; size: -; DNA: TGTGCCAGCAGCAAACTAGCGGGGAGCCGACAGGACTTC; CDR3: CASSKLAGSRQDF
D: -; V: TRBV6-5; J: TRBJ2-2; size: -; DNA: TGTGCCAGCAGTCCCCGAGGGCTCAACACCGGGGAGCTGTTTTTT; CDR3: CASSPRGLNTGELFF
D: TRBD2; V: TRBV5-1; J: TRBJ2-1; size: -; DNA: TGCGCCAGCAGCCTGACTAGCGGGGAGGGGAATGAGCAGTTCTTC; CDR3: CASSLTSGEGNEQFF
D: -; V: TRBV2; J: TRBJ1-1; size: -; DNA: TGTGCCAGCAGTGAAAACAGTCGGAACACTGAAGCTTTCTTT; CDR3: CASSENSRNTEAFF
D: TRBD1; V: TRBV7-9; J: TRBJ2-7; size: -; DNA: TGTGCCAGCAGCTTAGAGACAGGGTGGAGCCGCCGGGACGAGCAGTACTTC; CDR3: CASSLETGWSRRDEQYF
D: TRBD2; V: TRBV3-1/TRBV3-2; J: TRBJ2-7; size: -; DNA: TGTGCCAGCAGCCAAGATTCTAGCGGGGGTTATTTCGAGCAGTACTTC; CDR3: CASSQDSSGGYFEQYF
D: TRBD1; V: TRBV7-2; J: TRBJ2-6; size: -; DNA: TGTGCCAGCAGCCTTTACAGGGGTGCAGGGGCCAACGTCCTGACTTTC; CDR3: CASSLYRGAGANVLTF
D: -; V: TRBV6-5; J: TRBJ2-5; size: -; DNA: TGTGCCAGCAGTTACGAGACGGGGATAACTGAGACCCAGTACTTC; CDR3: CASSYETGITETQYF
D: -; V: TRBV6-5; J: TRBJ1-1; size: -; DNA: TGTGCCAGCAGTTATGGGACATCGCGAAGGGCTTTCTTT; CDR3: CASSYGTSRRAFF
D: TRBD2; V: TRBV19; J: TRBJ2-7; size: -; DNA: TGTGCCAGTAGTGGAAGCGGGGGCTCCTACGAGCAGTACTTC; CDR3: CASSGSGGSYEQYF
D: -; V: TRBV5-6; J: TRBJ1-3; size: -; DNA: TGTGCCAGCAGCTTGTCGGGGAACGGAAACACCATATATTTT; CDR3: CASSLSGNGNTIYF
D: TRBD2; V: TRBV30; J: TRBJ2-3; size: once; DNA: TGTGCCTGGAGTGTACACGGGGGGACAGATACGCAGTATTTT; CDR3: CAWSVHGGTDTQYF
D: TRBD1; V: TRBV7-8; J: TRBJ1-2; size: -; DNA: TGTGCCAGCAGCTCCCCAGGACAGGGGGCGAGCGTTGGCTACACCTTC; CDR3: CASSSPGQGASVGYTF
D: -; V: TRBV2; J: TRBJ2-3; size: -; DNA: TGTGCCAGCAATCGGGTGAGAACAGATACGCAGTATTTT; CDR3: CASNRVRTDTQYF
D: -; V: TRBV3-1/TRBV3-2; J: TRBJ1-3; size: -; DNA: TGTGCCAGCAGCCGCAACCGGGGGGGCTCGGGCTCTGGAAACACCATATATTTT; CDR3: CASSRNRGGSGSGNTIYF
D: TRBD2; V: TRBV3-1/TRBV3-2; J: TRBJ2-7; size: -; DNA: TGTGCCAGCAGCCAAGACCCGCGGGGGGGCGATCCGGTTGAGCAGTACTTC; CDR3: CASSQDPRGGDPVEQYF
D: TRBD2; V: TRBV3-1/TRBV3-2; J: TRBJ2-5; size: once; DNA: TGTGCCAGCAGCCAAAAGGCGGGGGGTGGCGAGACCCAGTACTTC; CDR3: CASSQKAGGGETQYF
D: -; V: TRBV2; J: TRBJ1-6; size: -; DNA: TGTGCCAGCAGGGGCAGGGAAGCATCTTCACCCCTCCACTTT; CDR3: CASRGREASSPLHF
D: TRBD1; V: TRBV2; J: TRBJ1-4; size: -; DNA: TGTGCCAGCACCGAGGGCAGGGGGCGAAGAGAAAAACTGTTTTTT; CDR3: CASTEGRGRREKLFF
D: -; V: TRBV5-6; J: TRBJ1-2; size: -; DNA: TGTGCCAGCAGCTTGGGCAGGGAAGGGTATGGCTACACCTTC; CDR3: CASSLGREGYGYTF
D: TRBD1; V: TRBV27; J: TRBJ1-2; size: -; DNA: TGTGCCAGCAGTTTGTGGCAGGGGGGAAAGTTCACCTTC; CDR3: CASSLWQGGKFTF
D: -; V: TRBV21-1; J: TRBJ2-7; size: -; DNA: TGTGCCAGCAGCAAAGTGCAGGCAGGCTCCTACGAGCAGTACTTC; CDR3: CASSKVQAGSYEQYF
D: -; V: TRBV10-3; J: TRBJ2-3; size: -; DNA: TGTGCCATCAGTGAGCCGACCTTGGGACTCAACCTCGGAGATACGCAGTATTTT; CDR3: CAISEPTLGLNLGDTQYF
D: -; V: TRBV3-1/TRBV3-2; J: TRBJ1-5; size: -; DNA: TGTGCCAGCAGCCCAGGGATCCCTGGCAGGTCTACAAGCAATCAGCCCCAGCATTTT; CDR3: CASSPGIPGRSTSNQPQHF